The 17 T cell receptor beta chains listed next were all sequenced from one sample in a study of radiation and T cells in renal cell carcinoma. Only in-frame clones appear in the TCRdb table, and some are missing; sequencing was by immunoSEQ multiplex PCR. The table lists approximately 79,000 clones, 82% of them singletons. Documented time point: blood 2 weeks post-SBRT. Treatment denoted: 15 Gy SBRT to primary tumor, nephrectomy 4 weeks later. The sequencing used blood, collected from a patient whose treatment included radiotherapy and nephrectomy. These receptors were collected from a man aged 60 to 69 with renal cell carcinoma.

The CDR3 reads CASSLRQLGETQYF. Written as DNA, the CDR3 is TGCGCCAGCAGCTTGAGGCAACTTGGGGAGACCCAGTACTTC. The chain uses TRBV5-1 and TRBJ2-5; no reliable D call. The V gene's germline CDR1 is SGHRS and CDR2 YFSETQ. Trimming shortened V by 1 base and J by 5 bases, and 12 bases separated the two germline ends. This CDR3 is built from 14 residues. The entire variable domain, with the rest obtained from reference TRBV5-1 and TRBJ2-5, is as follows: KAGVTQTPRYLIKTRGQQVTLSCSPISGHRSVSWYQQTPGQGLQFLFEYFSETQRNKGNFPGRFSGRQFSNSRSEMNVSTLELGDSALYLCASSLRQLGETQYFGPGTRLLVL.

The table lists this clone with a few counts. The gene calls are TRBV7-2 and TRBJ1-2, with TRBD1 identical over 7 bases. Germline V gene data show CDR1 as SGHTA and CDR2 as FQGNSA. This CDR3 region has 15 residues. V lost 0 bases and J lost 2; bases outside the gene matches: 3. The CDR3 DNA is TGTGCCAGCAGCTTAGCGTCGACAGGGAACTATGGCTACACCTTC. Residues: CASSLASTGNYGYTF.

The chain recombines TRBV4-2 with TRBJ1-3; D gene unclear. The ends were cut back, 0 bases at V and 4 bases at J, with 10 bases in the middle. The length of the CDR3 is 15 residues. In germline, CDR1 is LGHNA, CDR2 YNFKEQ. CDR3 protein: CASSQDHGSGNTIYF. As DNA, the CDR3 is TGTGCCAGCAGCCAAGATCATGGTTCAGGAAACACCATATATTTT.

This clone showed up just once. This CDR3 reads CASSLGFGESNEQFF. In DNA, the CDR3 is TGCGCCAGCAGCTTGGGGTTCGGCGAATCCAATGAGCAGTTCTTC. The chain joins TRBV5-1 to TRBJ2-1; D is unresolved. Germline V lookup: CDR1 SGHRS, CDR2 YFSETQ. Trimming took 0 bases from V and 6 from J, leaving 13 bases between them. The CDR3 runs to 15 residues.

The V gene is TRBV5-1, the J gene TRBJ1-4, with D possibly TRBD1 on 5 matching bases. Germline CDR1 is SGHRS and CDR2 is YFSETQ. V was trimmed by 3 bases and J by 8 bases, leaving 14 bases between them. This CDR3 region has 14 residues. Here the CDR3 DNA reads TGCGCCAGCAGCTCGCTACCGGCAGGGGAAAAACTGTTTTTT. It encodes CASSSLPAGEKLFF.

V is TRBV6-5 and J is TRBJ1-3; TRBD1 aligns across 10 bases. The germline V gene encodes CDR1 MNHEY and CDR2 SVGAGI. J gave up 3 bases and V 7 bases, and 6 bases lay outside the gene matches. The CDR3 has 15 amino acids. CDR3 in amino acids: CASKTTGGDGNTIYF. CDR3 in DNA: TGTGCCAGCAAGACGACAGGGGGCGATGGAAACACCATATATTTT.

This chain links TRBV10-3 with TRBJ2-2, with D possibly matching TRBD1 (5 bases). The length of the CDR3 is 17 residues. CDR1 is ENHRY, CDR2 SYGVKD, per germline. With 1 base removed from V and 7 bases from J, the gap between germline ends came to 19 bases. The CDR3 protein is CAISEYRPLAVGGELFF. CDR3 DNA: TGTGCCATCAGTGAGTACAGGCCCCTCGCGGTTGGCGGGGAGCTGTTTTTT.

The chain combines TRBV7-8 with TRBJ1-1; D is unresolved. V was cut by 2 bases and J by 7 bases, with 11 bases left in between. Germline V lookup: CDR1 SGHVS, CDR2 FQNEAQ. This CDR3 contains 13 residues. For the CDR3, the DNA is TGTGCCAGCAGCTTATCCGGGAGGATTGAAGCTTTCTTT. Translation: CASSLSGRIEAFF.

The chain recombines TRBV11-2 with TRBJ2-3, with 7 bases that match TRBD1. CDR3 size: 15 residues. The J segment lost 5 bases and the V segment lost 5 bases, leaving 10 bases of the junction unmatched. Germline CDR1 SGHAT, CDR2 FQNNGV. CDR3 sequence: CASSLRRDSRDTQYF. The CDR3 DNA is TGTGCCAGCAGCCTACGCCGGGACAGTAGAGATACGCAGTATTTT. The whole variable domain, filled in from reference TRBV11-2 and TRBJ2-3, reads EAGVAQSPRYKIIEKRQSVAFWCNPISGHATLYWYQQILGQGPKLLIQFQNNGVVDDSQLPKDRFSAERLKGVDSTLKIQPAKLEDSAVYLCASSLRRDSRDTQYFGPGTRLTVL.

This rearrangement joins TRBV28 to TRBJ2-3; D might be TRBD1 (5 bases). Germline assignment: CDR1 MDHEN and CDR2 SYDVKM. Trimming took 3 bases from V and 1 from J, leaving 11 bases between them. CDR3 length: 15 residues. Here the CDR3 reads CASSFGGAGTDTQYF. CDR3 bases: TGTGCCAGCAGTTTTGGTGGGGCTGGCACAGATACGCAGTATTTT.

The CDR3 loop is CAFSPGGLSTEAFF. CDR3 nucleotide sequence: TGTGCCTTCTCCCCGGGGGGGCTGAGCACTGAAGCTTTCTTT. The V gene is TRBV7-9, the J gene TRBJ1-1; tentative D call: TRBD1 (6 bases). Germline V lookup: CDR1 SEHNR, CDR2 FQNEAQ (reference sequence). This CDR3 region has 14 residues. The V end lost 11 bases, the J end lost 4 bases, and 20 bases lay between the germline ends.

The J gene is TRBJ2-3, the V gene TRBV9, with D tentatively TRBD2 (5 bases). V lost 6 bases and J lost 2, with 16 bases in between. CDR3 length: 15 amino acids. Germline CDR1 is SGDLS and CDR2 is YYNGEE. In nucleotides, the CDR3 is TGTGCCAGCATTCCGGGGATTGGGCCCACAGATACGCAGTATTTT. This gives the protein CASIPGIGPTDTQYF.

The chain recombines TRBV12-2 with TRBJ1-5; the listed D gene, TRBD1, was not tested against the DNA. TRBV12-2 is a known pseudogene. The length of the CDR3 is 11 residues. CDR3 sequence (DNA): TGTGCAAGTCGCTCCCGGGACAGGAAACATTTT. Protein: CASRSRDRKHF.

This chain connects TRBV10-3 to TRBJ1-1; a weak D match, TRBD1 (6 bases). Germline CDR1 reads ENHRY; CDR2 reads SYGVKD. This CDR3 region has 14 residues. With 3 bases removed from V and 1 base from J, the gap between germline ends came to 9 bases. The CDR3 sequence is CAISDRGWNTEAFF. The CDR3 DNA is TGTGCCATCAGTGACAGGGGATGGAACACTGAAGCTTTCTTT.

The chain employs TRBV27 and TRBJ2-3; D possibly uses TRBD1 or TRBD2 (5 bases each). Germline-derived CDR1 and CDR2 are MNHEY and SMNVEV (reference sequence). The CDR3 is 15 residues long. Trimming stripped 6 bases from V and 2 bases from J, with 15 bases between. The CDR3 DNA sequence: TGTGCCAGCAGCCACGGGACCTTTAACACAGATACGCAGTATTTT. This sequence encodes CASSHGTFNTDTQYF.

The rearrangement joins TRBV19 to TRBJ2-2; 9 bases align to TRBD2. CDR3 length: 15 residues. With 4 bases clipped from V and 5 bases from J, the junction kept 5 bases outside the gene matches. Looked up from germline, CDR1 is LNHDA and CDR2 is SQIVND (reference sequence). CDR3 sequence reads: CASSRVAGGTGELFF. The CDR3 nucleotides read TGTGCCAGTAGTAGGGTTGCGGGAGGGACCGGGGAGCTGTTTTTT.

The J gene is TRBJ1-4, the V gene TRBV4-2, with 9 bases matching TRBD1. J lost 4 bases, V lost 3 bases, and 12 bases had no gene match. CDR1 is LGHNA and CDR2 is YNFKEQ in the germline V gene. The CDR3 loop spans 18 amino acids. DNA of the CDR3: TGTGCCAGCAGCCACCCCAAGGGACAGGGATCATTTAATGAAAAACTGTTTTTT. It codes for CASSHPKGQGSFNEKLFF.